The T cell receptor beta chain under discussion was sequenced for a study of tissue T cells after allogeneic stem cell transplantation. The protocol was immunoSEQ multiplex PCR, while the TCRdb copy is restricted to in-frame clones and leaves out a portion. The sample lists about 22,000 clones; around 70% were seen once. Germline V gives CDR1 FNHDT, CDR2 SITEND (reference sequence). V shed 0 bases, J shed 5 bases, and the junction held 4 bases outside the gene matches. The CDR3 runs to 14 residues. This clone occurred a few times. Its cognate antigen is unknown. The gene symbols are mouse symbols. Read sequence stops 1 residue before the CDR3 end, and the germline J gene provides the missing end. Points from the study as a whole: Only a limited share of tissue TCRs appeared in blood or spleen. Which tissue TCRs were alloreactive or antigen-specific was not determined. Some clones might be persisting host cells. Few T cell clones were shared across patients, but motif clusters showed tissue-specific shared signatures.

The material sequenced was spleen. J is TRBJ2-7 and V is TRBV19; 8 nucleotides line up with TRBD1. This clonotype was sampled from a female BALB/c mouse in good health. The strain is characterized by the MHC haplotype H2-d. The chain's CDR3 is CASSIDRGRNEQYF. The CDR3 DNA, read in part, is TGTGCCAGCAGTATAGACAGGGGGAGGAATGAACAGTAC.